These 29 T cell receptor beta chains originate from one sample sequenced in a study of response to subunit inactivated influenza vaccine. TCRdb itself ran the RT-PCR reads through MiXCR, one entry per CDR3 protein. The sample carries about 520,000 distinct CDR3 sequences, roughly 25% recorded once. Sequenced material: CD4+ T cells sorted from PBMCs, taken less than 6 days after vaccination. The origin of the receptors is a man in his fifties who received an inactivated influenza vaccine.

In this sample, this clonotype turned up many times. The chain couples TRBV18 to TRBJ2-3; TRBD2 aligns across 7 bases. The CDR3 sequence is 14 residues long. Losses at the gene ends were 0 bases for V and 6 bases for J; bases not matched to a gene: 3. CDR1 KGHSH and CDR2 LQKENI come from the germline V gene. DNA for the CDR3: TGTGCCAGCTCACCACCGACTAGCCGGGATACGCAGTATTTT. This codes for CASSPPTSRDTQYF.

The chain combines TRBV25-1 with TRBJ1-5; D uncertain. CDR3 length: 12 residues. CDR1 and CDR2 from the germline V gene are MGHDK and SYGVNS. The V end lost 3 bases, the J end lost 7 bases, and 7 bases lay between the germline ends. CDR3 sequence (DNA): TGTGCCAGCAGTGACTATGGACAGCCCCAGCATTTT. Encoded protein: CASSDYGQPQHF.

The rearrangement uses TRBV14 and TRBJ2-1, with D possibly TRBD1 on 5 matching bases. Germline-derived CDR1 and CDR2 are SGHDN and FVKESK. V lost 3 bases and J lost 4, with 16 bases in between. The CDR3 spans 16 residues. The chain's CDR3 is CASSHGAASFYNEQFF. The DNA of the CDR3 is TGTGCCAGCAGCCATGGGGCAGCCTCTTTTTACAATGAGCAGTTCTTC.

The chain uses TRBV5-1 and TRBJ2-5; D gene uncertain. With 4 bases removed from V and 3 bases from J, the gap between germline ends came to 13 bases. Germline V CDR1 and CDR2: SGHRS, YFSETQ. This CDR3 is 14 amino acids long. The CDR3 reads CASSPGGRKETQYF. The CDR3 DNA is TGCGCCAGCAGCCCAGGTGGTAGGAAAGAGACCCAGTACTTC.

This clonotype was seen more than once but under ten times. This sequence joins TRBV2 and TRBJ1-5; a possible D gene is TRBD1 (5 bases). The CDR3 runs 15 residues. CDR1 SNHLY and CDR2 FYNNEI come from the germline V gene. The V end was cut by 0 bases, the J end by 6 bases, with 12 bases between. The CDR3 DNA sequence: TGTGCCAGCAGTGAAGCCGTGGGGGGTGGTCAGCCCCAGCATTTT. This sequence encodes CASSEAVGGGQPQHF.

This clonotype was detected many times. The V call is TRBV7-2, the J call TRBJ1-2; D unclear. CDR1 is SGHTA and CDR2 is FQGNSA in the germline V gene. V was pared by 4 bases and J by 2 bases, with 11 bases between. CDR3 size: 14 residues. The CDR3, as DNA: TGTGCCAGCAGCTCACCCCCCCGGAACTATGGCTACACCTTC. This gives the protein CASSSPPRNYGYTF.

Only a few counts were recorded for this clonotype. The chain uses TRBV12-3 or TRBV12-4 and TRBJ2-7; tentatively, D is TRBD1 (6 bases). The CDR3 sequence is 13 residues long. Trimming shortened V by 6 bases and J by 4 bases, and 13 bases separated the two germline ends. CDR3 sequence (DNA): TGTGCCAGCAGCTCGAACAGGGCTTACGAGCAGTACTTC. The encoded protein is CASSSNRAYEQYF.

The rearrangement links TRBV20-1 to TRBJ1-2; D uncertain. Per germline, CDR1 DFQATT and CDR2 SNEGSKA (reference sequence). This CDR3 comprises 15 residues. V was trimmed by 3 bases and J by 4 bases, leaving 18 bases between them. This chain's CDR3 is CSASSLQPSFYGYTF. The DNA of the CDR3 is TGCAGTGCTAGTTCATTGCAGCCGTCTTTCTATGGCTACACCTTC.

CDR3 region: CAIGRQGSTDTQYF. CDR3 DNA sequence: TGTGCCATCGGACGACAGGGAAGCACAGATACGCAGTATTTT. The rearrangement joins TRBV10-3 to TRBJ2-3, with 7 bases identical to TRBD1. CDR3 length: 14 amino acids. Germline V gives CDR1 ENHRY, CDR2 SYGVKD. J was trimmed by 0 bases and V by 8 bases; bases with no gene match: 5.

In nucleotides, the CDR3 is TGCGCCAGCAGCTTGAGGAGGACCTCCTACAATGAGCAGTTCTTC. It specifies CASSLRRTSYNEQFF. The rearrangement links TRBV5-1 to TRBJ2-1, with D tentatively TRBD2 (5 bases). The CDR3 sequence is 15 residues long. Germline V gene data show CDR1 as SGHRS and CDR2 as YFSETQ. Trimming left V 1 base short and J 0 bases short, with 8 bases between.

This clonotype was seen a handful of times. The rearrangement links TRBV12-3 or TRBV12-4 to TRBJ2-2; tentatively, D is TRBD2 (5 bases). The CDR3 loop spans 15 amino acids. V shed 6 bases and J shed 4 bases, with 15 bases lying between them. CDR3 amino acids: CASRGLRWGTGELFF. CDR3 nucleotides: TGTGCCAGCAGAGGACTGCGATGGGGCACCGGGGAGCTGTTTTTT.

The chain employs TRBV5-1 and TRBJ2-7, with TRBD2 identical over 12 bases. This CDR3 region has 16 residues. The germline CDR1 and CDR2 sequences are SGHRS and YFSETQ. Trimming cost V 4 bases and J 1 base; bases outside gene matches: 6. CDR3: CASSTTSGRPSYEQYF. CDR3 nucleotide sequence: TGCGCCAGCAGCACGACTAGCGGGAGACCATCCTACGAGCAGTACTTC.

This clonotype showed up just a few times. The chain uses TRBV24-1 and TRBJ2-3, with D possibly being TRBD2 (7 bases). V lost 4 bases and J lost 3, with 13 bases in between. Germline CDR1 is KGHDR and CDR2 is SFDVKD. The CDR3 has 15 amino acids. The CDR3 loop is CATSDAGGQTDTQYF. The CDR3, as DNA: TGTGCCACCAGTGACGCCGGGGGGCAGACAGATACGCAGTATTTT.

This chain uses TRBV6-1 with TRBJ2-7; 7 bases match TRBD1. The V and J ends lost 6 bases and 4 bases, in that order; junction bases with no gene match: 12. This CDR3 comprises 15 residues. The germline V gene encodes CDR1 MNHNS and CDR2 SASEGT. The CDR3 DNA sequence: TGTGCCAGCAGCGAAACAGGGGCCCCCGGGTACGAGCAGTACTTC. This gives the protein CASSETGAPGYEQYF.

The chain combines TRBV24-1 with TRBJ2-7; D not certain. V was clipped by 9 bases and J by 3 bases, with 11 bases between them. CDR1 is KGHDR and CDR2 is SFDVKD in the germline V gene. There are 12 residues in the CDR3. The CDR3: CATQSDHYEQYF. The CDR3 DNA reads as TGTGCCACCCAGTCAGACCACTACGAGCAGTACTTC.

The chain combines TRBV7-2 with TRBJ2-2; maybe TRBD2 (6 bases). Germline assignment: CDR1 SGHTA and CDR2 FQGNSA. With 5 bases removed from V and 6 bases from J, the gap between germline ends came to 13 bases. The CDR3 loop spans 14 amino acids. CDR3 DNA sequence: TGTGCCAGCAGCGCGCGCGGGGCCCCCGGGGAGCTGTTTTTT. It translates to CASSARGAPGELFF.

In its sample, this clonotype was seen a few times. This chain links TRBV7-9 with TRBJ1-6; D gene uncertain. Germline V gene data show CDR1 as SEHNR and CDR2 as FQNEAQ (reference sequence). Trimming pared 1 base from V and 9 bases from J, leaving 4 bases between. The length of the CDR3 is 12 residues. As DNA, the CDR3 is TGTGCCAGCAGCTTAGGGAGTTCACCCCTCCACTTT. This codes for CASSLGSSPLHF. The full variable domain, in which reference TRBV7-9 and TRBJ1-6 provide the parts outside the CDR3, is DTGVSQNPRHKITKRGQNVTFRCDPISEHNRLYWYRQTLGQGPEFLTYFQNEAQLEKSRLLSDRFSAERPKGSFSTLEIQRTEQGDSAMYLCASSLGSSPLHFGNGTRLTVT.

V and J are TRBV11-2 and TRBJ1-2; 8 bases match TRBD1. The V segment lost 3 bases and the J segment 4 bases; nucleotides outside the gene matches: 7. Per the germline V gene, CDR1 is SGHAT and CDR2 is FQNNGV. This CDR3 has 15 residues. The CDR3 DNA sequence: TGTGCCAGCAGCTTGGGGACAGGCAACATCTATGGCTACACCTTC. Its protein product is CASSLGTGNIYGYTF.

This clonotype was recorded many times. The chain has TRBV20-1 and TRBJ2-4; perhaps TRBD1 as D (6 bases). Trimming pared 4 bases from V and 1 base from J, leaving 8 bases between. Germline assignment: CDR1 DFQATT and CDR2 SNEGSKA (reference sequence). This CDR3 has 13 amino acids. CDR3: CSAIDRAKNIQYF. The CDR3 DNA sequence: TGCAGTGCTATAGACAGGGCCAAAAACATTCAGTACTTC.

In this sample, this clonotype turned up a few times. The chain links TRBV7-9 to TRBJ1-1; the D gene is possibly TRBD1 (5 bases). CDR1 is SEHNR, CDR2 FQNEAQ, per germline (reference sequence). V was cut by 6 bases and J by 3 bases, with 14 bases left in between. The CDR3 runs 14 residues. CDR3 amino acids: CASSGSGLYTEAFF. The CDR3 DNA sequence: TGTGCCAGCAGTGGGTCGGGGCTATACACTGAAGCTTTCTTT.

This chain joins TRBV5-1 and TRBJ1-2; D possibly corresponds to TRBD1 (5 bases). This CDR3 comprises 13 residues. Germline assignment: CDR1 SGHRS and CDR2 YFSETQ. V lost 5 bases and J 7 bases, leaving 15 bases between the germline ends. Written as DNA, the CDR3 is TGCGCCAGCAGAATGGGAGGAGGGACTGGCTACACCTTC. Its protein is CASRMGGGTGYTF.

This clonotype was counted only a few times. This likely comes from a read error, as the CDR3 has no conserved phenylalanine or tryptophan at its end. The DNA is left out, because the CDR3 cannot be placed on it with certainty; the CDR3 is given as TCRdb lists it. The rearrangement links TRBV15 to TRBJ2-5; the table's D gene call, TRBD1, was not cross checked with the DNA. Per the germline V gene, CDR1 is LNHNV and CDR2 is YYDKDF (reference sequence). 13 amino acids form the CDR3, both terminal residues included. The CDR3 loop reads CATSRKRTAPSVI.

A word on this clonotype: At one boundary the junction diverges from the germline segment, which might be a read error. The V gene is TRBV9, the J gene TRBJ2-6, with 7 bases that match TRBD1. The CDR3 consists of 19 residues. Germline CDR1 and CDR2: SGDLS and YYNGEE. The CDR3 bases are TGTGCCAGCAGCGGACGGCCAGGGACAGACTTTTCTGGGGCCAACGACCTGACTTTC. Protein: CASSGRPGTDFSGANDLTF.

This clonotype has more than one count but fewer than ten. The chain uses TRBV20-1 and TRBJ2-7; 7 bases match TRBD1. Germline V gene lookup returns CDR1 DFQATT and CDR2 SNEGSKA (reference sequence). J gave up 1 base and V 5 bases, and 8 bases lay outside the gene matches. This CDR3 is built from 14 residues. The CDR3 sequence is CSAAWDSASYEQYF. The CDR3 DNA reads as TGCAGTGCTGCCTGGGACAGTGCTTCCTACGAGCAGTACTTC.

This CDR3 is CASSQTGLATYEQYF. CDR3 DNA sequence: TGTGCCAGCAGTCAAACGGGACTAGCGACCTACGAGCAGTACTTC. This chain uses TRBV6-2 or TRBV6-3 with TRBJ2-7; 10 bases fit TRBD2. This CDR3 contains 15 residues. The germline gives CDR1 MNHEY, CDR2 SVGEGT. V lost 5 bases, J lost 2 bases, and 6 bases stayed unmatched.

This clonotype turned up a few times. The chain links TRBV7-8 to TRBJ1-4; a possible D gene is TRBD1 (5 bases). V was clipped by 5 bases and J by 7 bases, with 14 bases between them. CDR3 length equals 14 residues. Germline CDR1 SGHVS, CDR2 FQNEAQ. The CDR3 loop is CASSRGRGFEKLFF. The CDR3 DNA reads as TGTGCCAGCAGCCGGGGACGTGGGTTTGAAAAACTGTTTTTT. Combining the CDR3 with reference TRBV7-8 and TRBJ1-4 gives the whole variable domain GAGVSQSPRYKVAKRGQDVALRCDPISGHVSLFWYQQALGQGPEFLTYFQNEAQLDKSGLPSDRFFAERPEGSVSTLKIQRTQQEDSAVYLCASSRGRGFEKLFFGSGTQLSVL.

The gene calls are TRBV6-1 and TRBJ1-4; 8 nucleotides agree with TRBD1. The V gene end was trimmed by 8 bases and the J gene end by 11 bases; junction bases not matched to a gene: 13. Germline CDR1 reads MNHNS; CDR2 reads SASEGT. This CDR3 comprises 14 residues. The CDR3 loop reads CASVFGQGRGKLFF. CDR3 sequence (DNA): TGTGCCAGCGTCTTTGGACAGGGCAGAGGGAAACTGTTTTTT.

The sample holds a few counts of this clonotype. J is TRBJ2-5 and V is TRBV20-1; 14 bases agree with TRBD2. J was trimmed by 5 bases and V by 2 bases; bases with no gene match: 4. In germline, CDR1 is DFQATT, CDR2 SNEGSKA (reference sequence). CDR3 length: 15 amino acids. CDR3 amino acids: CSARPGTSGSETQYF. CDR3 DNA sequence: TGCAGTGCTAGACCTGGGACTAGCGGGAGTGAGACCCAGTACTTC.

The table lists this clonotype with a few counts. V and J are TRBV14 and TRBJ2-1; D is undetermined. Trimming stripped 3 bases from V and 9 bases from J, with 9 bases between. CDR3 length: 12 amino acids. CDR1 is SGHDN and CDR2 is FVKESK in the germline V gene. CDR3 DNA: TGTGCCAGCAGCCAGTGGCACAGTGAGCAGTTCTTC. As protein: CASSQWHSEQFF.